This T cell receptor beta chain was sequenced during a study of blood T cell repertoires in COVID-19 (dated by TCRdb to 2018 to 2020). About the study as a whole: Collaborator samples came from the United States, Italy and Spain and covered acute and convalescent phases of COVID-19. The material from the prospective study consisted of cDNA or gDNA derived from T cells, B-cell-depleted T cells, or PBMCs. Deeply sampled blood TCRbeta repertoires from subjects exposed to, actively infected with, or recovered from COVID-19 were included in the dataset. A freely available public database, intended as a resource for researchers studying the immune response to SARS-CoV-2, is where the repertoires were released. Samples were obtained from the ongoing ImmuneRACE study (first 160 participants) and from approximately 1,200 subjects provided by 6 global collaborators. A de-identified subject ID, COVID-19 status, age in years and sex were almost always included in the sample metadata. Where HLA class I and class II types were available, the types were taken from metadata supplied by the sample provider, not from assay-based typing. Results the study describes overall, beyond this receptor: The amount of clinical and demographic metadata varied by source and participant and was provided uncurated.

A note on this clone: Its specific antigen is unknown. No much larger clonotype is one base removed from it; base qualities were not supplied.

The CDR3 spans 14 residues, from the cysteine through the phenylalanine. The sequence is cut down to CDR3 DNA, 42 bases in frame from base 1. Unmatched junction bases come to 8, with V trimmed by 4 bases and J by 10 bases. Via the germline V gene, CDR1 is SGHVS and CDR2 FQNEAQ. The collaborating institutions used their own protocols to collect whole blood in K2EDTA tubes. For TCRbeta analysis, collaborators shipped samples as frozen whole blood, isolated PBMCs, or DNA extracted from either of those sample types. TCRbeta CDR3 regions were amplified from genomic DNA using the immunoSEQ Assay, a bias-controlled multiplex PCR. As for the authors' bioinformatics: Nucleated cell counts per sample were estimated from amplification of reference gene primers within the assay. Sequence reads were collapsed and filtered to measure the absolute abundance of every unique TCRbeta CDR3 rearrangement. For each sample, productive Simpson clonality was calculated as the square root of Simpson's diversity index across productive rearrangements. TCRdb carries this immuneACCESS record with in-frame sequences only. Its versions omit some clonotypes, under half of them owing to an unresolved V gene in the studies checked, with the rest unexplained. The V and J calls and clone size come from that table; D and trimming were worked out from the DNA. The sample table holds about 210,000 clones, of which 65% to 85% were seen once. The ten top clones hold under 3% of the sample.

The chain links TRBV7-8 with TRBJ2-2, and 8 junction bases match TRBD2. Sequencing used peripheral blood. The TCR originated in a man aged 45-65 years with active or convalescent COVID-19. The CDR3 is CASSSISSGLELFF. In nucleotide form, the sequence is TGTGCCAGCAGCTCCATATCTAGCGGGTTGGAGCTGTTTTTT.